This T cell receptor beta chain is drawn from a study of control samples from healthy donors and cancer patients. V gave up 2 bases and J gave up 5 bases, with 13 bases separating them. The CDR3 loop spans 15 amino acids. The germline gives CDR1 SGHRS, CDR2 YFSETQ. This clone was counted a few times. Sequencing was performed with immunoSEQ multiplex PCR; in TCRdb, only in-frame clones are kept and a portion is missing. The sample shows about 150,000 clones, over 85% of them seen only once. V gene TRBV5-1 combines with J gene TRBJ2-2; the D gene is possibly TRBD1 (6 bases). The origin of this receptor is a man aged 35-49 years in good health. Sequenced input: blood. CDR3 nucleotide sequence: TGCGCCAGCAGCTTCTCACAGGGTAGAACCGGGGAGCTGTTTTTT. Its translation: CASSFSQGRTGELFF.